This TCR beta chain was captured in a study of CD8 T cells in Susac syndrome. Random hexamers were used to reverse transcribe an amount of about 0.45 to 1 ug RNA. TCR beta CDR3 was amplified by immunoSEQ multiplex PCR. This amplification extended across 54 Vbeta and 13 Jbeta segments. Via MiXCR, TCRdb re-called the immunoSEQ multiplex PCR reads, giving one row per CDR3 protein. The sample yields approximately 110,000 distinct CDR3 sequences, around 94% seen once. This CDR3 has 12 residues. V was pared by 1 base and J by 5 bases, with 6 bases between. The germline gives CDR1 LGHNA, CDR2 YNFKEQ. Study-wide points: A relatively small number of individuals underwent TCR sequencing and HLA analysis.

A word on this clonotype: Its antigen is not known.

The sample consisted of CD4+ T cells from PBMCs. This TCR was recovered from a human donor in good health. The rearrangement uses TRBV4-2 and TRBJ2-7; D unresolved. The CDR3 DNA reads as TGTGCCAGCAGCCAAGGGTCAGACGAGCAGTACTTC. The encoded protein is CASSQGSDEQYF.